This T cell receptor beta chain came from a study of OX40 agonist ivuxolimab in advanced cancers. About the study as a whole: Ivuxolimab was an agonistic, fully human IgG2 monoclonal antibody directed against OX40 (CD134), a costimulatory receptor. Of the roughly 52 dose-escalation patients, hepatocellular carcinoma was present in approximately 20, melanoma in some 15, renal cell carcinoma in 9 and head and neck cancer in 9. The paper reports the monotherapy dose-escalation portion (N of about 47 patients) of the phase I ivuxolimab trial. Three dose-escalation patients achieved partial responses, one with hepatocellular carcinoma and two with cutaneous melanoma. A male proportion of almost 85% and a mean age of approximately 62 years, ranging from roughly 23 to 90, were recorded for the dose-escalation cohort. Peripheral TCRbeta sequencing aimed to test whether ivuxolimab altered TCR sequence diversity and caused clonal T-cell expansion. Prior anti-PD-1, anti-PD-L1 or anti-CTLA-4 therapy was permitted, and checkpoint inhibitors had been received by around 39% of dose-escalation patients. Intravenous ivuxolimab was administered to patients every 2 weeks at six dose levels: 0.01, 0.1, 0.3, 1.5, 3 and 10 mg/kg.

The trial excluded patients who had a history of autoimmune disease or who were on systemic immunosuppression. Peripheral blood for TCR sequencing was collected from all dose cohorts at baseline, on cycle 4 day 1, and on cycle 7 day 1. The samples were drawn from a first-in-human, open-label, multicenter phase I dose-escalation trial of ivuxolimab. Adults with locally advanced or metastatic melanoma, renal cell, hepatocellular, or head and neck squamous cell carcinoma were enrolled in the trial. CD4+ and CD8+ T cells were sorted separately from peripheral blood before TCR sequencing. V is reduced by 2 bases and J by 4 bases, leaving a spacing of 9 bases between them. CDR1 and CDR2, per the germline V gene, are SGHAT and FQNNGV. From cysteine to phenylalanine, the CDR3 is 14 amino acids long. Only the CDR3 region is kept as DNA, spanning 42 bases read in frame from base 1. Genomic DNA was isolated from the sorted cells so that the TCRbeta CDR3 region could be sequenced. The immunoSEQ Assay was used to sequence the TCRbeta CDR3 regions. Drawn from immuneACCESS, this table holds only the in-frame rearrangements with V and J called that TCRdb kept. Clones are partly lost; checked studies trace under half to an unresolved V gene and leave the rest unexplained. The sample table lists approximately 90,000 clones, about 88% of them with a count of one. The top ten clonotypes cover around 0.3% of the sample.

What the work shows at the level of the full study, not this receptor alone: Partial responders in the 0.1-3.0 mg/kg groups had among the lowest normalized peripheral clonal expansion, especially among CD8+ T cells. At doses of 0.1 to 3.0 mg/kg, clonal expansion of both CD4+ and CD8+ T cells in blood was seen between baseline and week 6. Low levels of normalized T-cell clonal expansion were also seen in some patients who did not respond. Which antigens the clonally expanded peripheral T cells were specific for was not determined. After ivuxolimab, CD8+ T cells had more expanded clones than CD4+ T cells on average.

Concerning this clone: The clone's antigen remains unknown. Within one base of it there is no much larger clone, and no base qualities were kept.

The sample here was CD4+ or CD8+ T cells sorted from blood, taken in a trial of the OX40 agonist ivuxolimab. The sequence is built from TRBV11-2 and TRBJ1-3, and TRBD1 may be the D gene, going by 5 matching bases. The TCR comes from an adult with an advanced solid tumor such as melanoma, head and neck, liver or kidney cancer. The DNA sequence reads TGTGCCAGCAGCTTATCAGGGATAGGAAACACCATATATTTT. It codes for CASSLSGIGNTIYF.